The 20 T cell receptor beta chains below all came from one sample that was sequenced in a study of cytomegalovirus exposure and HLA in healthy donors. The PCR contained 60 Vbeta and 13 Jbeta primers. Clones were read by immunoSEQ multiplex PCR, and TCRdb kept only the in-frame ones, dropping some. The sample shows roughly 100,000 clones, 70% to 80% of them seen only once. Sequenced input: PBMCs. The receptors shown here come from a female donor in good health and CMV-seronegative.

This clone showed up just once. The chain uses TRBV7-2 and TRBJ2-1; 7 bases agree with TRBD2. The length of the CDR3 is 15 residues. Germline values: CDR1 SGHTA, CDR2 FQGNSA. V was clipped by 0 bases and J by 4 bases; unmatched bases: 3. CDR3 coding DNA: TGTGCCAGCAGCTTAGCGGCGGGAGCATACAATGAGCAGTTCTTC. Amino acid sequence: CASSLAAGAYNEQFF.

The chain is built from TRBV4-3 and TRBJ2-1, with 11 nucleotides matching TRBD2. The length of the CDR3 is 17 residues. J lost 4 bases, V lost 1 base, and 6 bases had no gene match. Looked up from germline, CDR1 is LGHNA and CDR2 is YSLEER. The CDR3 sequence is CASSQGTSGREYNEQFF. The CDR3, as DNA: TGCGCCAGCAGCCAAGGAACTAGCGGGAGAGAATACAATGAGCAGTTCTTC.

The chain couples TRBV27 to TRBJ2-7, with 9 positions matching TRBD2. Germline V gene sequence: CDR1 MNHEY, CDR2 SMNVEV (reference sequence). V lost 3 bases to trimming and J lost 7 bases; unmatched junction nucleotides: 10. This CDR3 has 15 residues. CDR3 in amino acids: CASSFVTSGPMEQYF. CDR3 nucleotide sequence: TGTGCCAGCAGTTTTGTGACTAGCGGACCCATGGAGCAGTACTTC.

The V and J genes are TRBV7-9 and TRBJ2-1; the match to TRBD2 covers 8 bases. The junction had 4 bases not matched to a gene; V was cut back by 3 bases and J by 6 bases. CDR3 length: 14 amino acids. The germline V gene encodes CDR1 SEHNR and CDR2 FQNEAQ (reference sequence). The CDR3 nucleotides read TGTGCCAGCAGCTTTAGGACTAGCTCCAATGAGCAGTTCTTC. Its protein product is CASSFRTSSNEQFF.

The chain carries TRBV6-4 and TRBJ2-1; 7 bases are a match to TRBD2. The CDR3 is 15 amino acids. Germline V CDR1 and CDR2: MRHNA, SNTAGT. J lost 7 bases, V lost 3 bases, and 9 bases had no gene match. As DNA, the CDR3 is TGTGCCAGCAGTGAGGAAGCGGGAATATCTAATGAGCAGTTCTTC. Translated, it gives CASSEEAGISNEQFF.

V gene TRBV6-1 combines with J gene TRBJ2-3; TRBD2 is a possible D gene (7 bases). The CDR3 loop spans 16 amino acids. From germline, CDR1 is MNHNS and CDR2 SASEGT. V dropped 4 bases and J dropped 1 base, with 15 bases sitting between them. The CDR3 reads CASSGEGGLGTDTQYF. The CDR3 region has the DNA TGTGCCAGCAGTGGAGAGGGGGGGCTTGGCACAGATACGCAGTATTTT.

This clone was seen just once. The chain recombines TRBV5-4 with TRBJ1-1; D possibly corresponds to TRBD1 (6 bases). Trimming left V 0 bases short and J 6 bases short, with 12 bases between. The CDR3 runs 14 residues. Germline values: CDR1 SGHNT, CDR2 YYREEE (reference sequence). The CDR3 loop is CASSLVAGAAEAFF. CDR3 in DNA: TGTGCCAGCAGCTTGGTGGCAGGGGCCGCTGAAGCTTTCTTT.

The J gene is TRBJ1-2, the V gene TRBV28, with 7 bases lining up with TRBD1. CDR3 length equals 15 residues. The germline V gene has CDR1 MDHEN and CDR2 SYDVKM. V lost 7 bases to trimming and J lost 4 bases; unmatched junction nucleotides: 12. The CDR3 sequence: CASTPPGTAGYGYTF. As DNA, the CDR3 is TGTGCCAGCACCCCCCCCGGGACAGCGGGCTATGGCTACACCTTC.

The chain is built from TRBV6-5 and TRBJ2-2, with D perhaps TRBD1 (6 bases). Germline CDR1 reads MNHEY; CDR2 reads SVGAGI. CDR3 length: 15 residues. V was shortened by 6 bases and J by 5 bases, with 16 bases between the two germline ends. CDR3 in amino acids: CASSKAIQGTGELFF. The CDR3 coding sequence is TGTGCCAGCAGCAAGGCTATACAGGGTACCGGGGAGCTGTTTTTT.

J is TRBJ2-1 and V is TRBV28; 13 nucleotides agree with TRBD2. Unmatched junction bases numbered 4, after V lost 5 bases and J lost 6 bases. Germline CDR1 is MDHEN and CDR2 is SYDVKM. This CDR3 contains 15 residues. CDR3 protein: CASSETSGRRNEQFF. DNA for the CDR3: TGTGCCAGCAGTGAGACTAGCGGGAGGCGCAATGAGCAGTTCTTC.

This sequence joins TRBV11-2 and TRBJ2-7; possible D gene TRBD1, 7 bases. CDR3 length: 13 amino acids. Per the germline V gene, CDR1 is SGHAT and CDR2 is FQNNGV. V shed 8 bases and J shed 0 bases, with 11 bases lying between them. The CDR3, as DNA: TGTGCCAGCGGGCAGGGGGGCTCCTACGAGCAGTACTTC. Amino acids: CASGQGGSYEQYF.

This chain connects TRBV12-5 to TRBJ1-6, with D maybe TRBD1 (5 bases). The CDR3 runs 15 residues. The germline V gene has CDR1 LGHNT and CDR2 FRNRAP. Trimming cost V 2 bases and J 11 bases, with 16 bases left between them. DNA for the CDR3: TGTGCTAGTGGTTTGAGCTCCCTCAAGGGGCCACCCCTCCACTTT. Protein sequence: CASGLSSLKGPPLHF.

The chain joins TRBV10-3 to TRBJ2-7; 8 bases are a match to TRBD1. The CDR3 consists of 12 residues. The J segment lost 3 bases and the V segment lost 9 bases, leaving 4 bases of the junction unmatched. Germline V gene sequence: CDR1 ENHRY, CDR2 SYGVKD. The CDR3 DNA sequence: TGTGCCATTCGGGACAGGAACTACGAGCAGTACTTC. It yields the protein CAIRDRNYEQYF.

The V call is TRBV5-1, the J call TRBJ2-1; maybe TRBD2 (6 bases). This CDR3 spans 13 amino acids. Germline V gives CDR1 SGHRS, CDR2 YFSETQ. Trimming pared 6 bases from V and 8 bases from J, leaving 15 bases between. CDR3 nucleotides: TGCGCCAGCAAGATCGGGGGAGGAGATGAGCAGTTCTTC. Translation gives CASKIGGGDEQFF.

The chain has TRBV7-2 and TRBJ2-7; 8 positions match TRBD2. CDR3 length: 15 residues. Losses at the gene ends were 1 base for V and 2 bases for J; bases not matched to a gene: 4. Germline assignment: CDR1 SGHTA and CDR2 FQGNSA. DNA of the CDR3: TGTGCCAGCAGCTTAGAACGGGGGGGTACCTACGAGCAGTACTTC. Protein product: CASSLERGGTYEQYF.

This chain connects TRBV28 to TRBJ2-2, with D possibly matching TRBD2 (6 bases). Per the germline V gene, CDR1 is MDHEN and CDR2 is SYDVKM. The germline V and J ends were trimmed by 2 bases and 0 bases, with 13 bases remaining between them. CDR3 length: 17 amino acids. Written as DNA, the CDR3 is TGTGCCAGCAGTTTAGCTGGTCGGACTACGAACACCGGGGAGCTGTTTTTT. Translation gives CASSLAGRTTNTGELFF.

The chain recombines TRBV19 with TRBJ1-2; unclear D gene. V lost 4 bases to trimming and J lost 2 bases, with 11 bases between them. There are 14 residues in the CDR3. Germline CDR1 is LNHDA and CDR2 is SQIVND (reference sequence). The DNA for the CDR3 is TGTGCCAGTAGTAATCGGGTCCCCAACTATGGCTACACCTTC. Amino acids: CASSNRVPNYGYTF.

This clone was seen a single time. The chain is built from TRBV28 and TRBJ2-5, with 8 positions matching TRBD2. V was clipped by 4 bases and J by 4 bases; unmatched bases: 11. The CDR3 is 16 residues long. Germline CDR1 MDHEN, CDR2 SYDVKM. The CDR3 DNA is TGTGCCAGCAGTTCCCCGAGCGGGAGCATGGGAGAGACCCAGTACTTC. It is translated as CASSSPSGSMGETQYF. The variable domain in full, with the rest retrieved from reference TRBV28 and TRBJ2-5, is DVKVTQSSRYLVKRTGEKVFLECVQDMDHENMFWYRQDPGLGLRLIYFSYDVKMKEKGDIPEGYSVSREKKERFSLILESASTNQTSMYLCASSSPSGSMGETQYFGPGTRLLVL.

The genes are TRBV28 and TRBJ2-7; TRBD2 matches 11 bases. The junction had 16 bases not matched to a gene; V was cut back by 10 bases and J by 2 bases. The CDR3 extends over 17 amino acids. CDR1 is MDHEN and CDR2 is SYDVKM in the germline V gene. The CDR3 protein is CATTFHPTSGTPYEQYF. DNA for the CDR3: TGTGCCACCACGTTTCACCCGACTAGCGGGACCCCCTACGAGCAGTACTTC.

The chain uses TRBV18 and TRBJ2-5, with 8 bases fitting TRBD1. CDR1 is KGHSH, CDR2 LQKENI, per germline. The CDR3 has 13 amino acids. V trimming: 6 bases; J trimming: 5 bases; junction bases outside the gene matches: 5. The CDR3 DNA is TGTGCCAGCTCCCAGGGACAGGCGGAGACCCAGTACTTC. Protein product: CASSQGQAETQYF.